These 32 T cell receptor beta chains were sequenced from one sample in a study of T cell responses to AZD1222 COVID-19 vaccine. Profiled with immunoSEQ multiplex PCR; TCRdb holds only in-frame clones, not every one. Of under 150,000 clones listed, around nine tenths were seen once; the top ten hold 7.2%. Sequences were derived from peripheral blood, sampled on day 0 of AZD1222 vaccination. These receptors originate from an adult in good health.

V usage is TRBV7-9 and J usage is TRBJ1-4; TRBD1 might be the D (5 bases). The CDR3 spans 13 residues. The germline V gene has CDR1 SEHNR and CDR2 FQNEAQ (reference sequence). The ends were cut back, 1 base at V and 8 bases at J, with 8 bases in the middle. The CDR3 DNA is TGTGCCAGCAGCTTAGAAGGGGCAGAAAAACTGTTTTTT. As protein: CASSLEGAEKLFF.

The rearrangement links TRBV19 to TRBJ1-1; no clear D gene. In germline, CDR1 is LNHDA, CDR2 SQIVND (reference sequence). Trimming removed 5 bases at V and 7 bases at J, with 14 bases between. This CDR3 spans 13 amino acids. The CDR3 DNA is TGTGCCAGTAGTGAGAATTGGGTCTATGAAGCTTTCTTT. Amino acids: CASSENWVYEAFF.

The chain is built from TRBV11-2 and TRBJ2-2; the D is unclear. CDR1 SGHAT and CDR2 FQNNGV come from the germline V gene. V dropped 1 base and J dropped 4 bases, with 10 bases sitting between them. CDR3 length: 15 residues. CDR3 in DNA: TGTGCCAGCAGCTTAGCCCCCTTGGGCACCGGGGAGCTGTTTTTT. Translated, it gives CASSLAPLGTGELFF.

The chain employs TRBV28 and TRBJ1-5, with D possibly matching TRBD1 (5 bases). Germline CDR1 is MDHEN and CDR2 is SYDVKM. V lost 4 bases and J 2 bases, leaving 9 bases between the germline ends. The CDR3 runs 14 residues. CDR3: CASSSYRRNQPQHF. The CDR3 DNA is TGTGCCAGCAGTTCTTACAGGCGCAATCAGCCCCAGCATTTT.

Regarding this clone: The identical CDR3 is also encoded by other nucleotide sequences in the sample. The rearrangement uses TRBV5-6 and TRBJ2-1; possibly TRBD1 for D (5 bases). Germline V lookup: CDR1 SGHDT, CDR2 YYEEEE. This CDR3 has 12 residues. V was trimmed by 1 base and J by 8 bases, leaving 7 bases between them. CDR3 bases: TGTGCCAGCAGCTTGTGGGGCGATGAGCAGTTCTTC. Residues: CASSLWGDEQFF.

J is TRBJ2-3 and V is TRBV19, with D perhaps matching TRBD1 or TRBD2 (5 bases each). This CDR3 region has 14 residues. Germline V gives CDR1 LNHDA, CDR2 SQIVND (reference sequence). V was cut by 3 bases and J by 1 base, with 8 bases left in between. CDR3 amino acids: CASSMGVRTDTQYF. DNA for the CDR3: TGTGCCAGTAGTATGGGGGTGCGCACAGATACGCAGTATTTT.

This clone appeared a single time. This sequence joins TRBV25-1 and TRBJ1-5, with D unclear. The V gene's germline CDR1 is MGHDK and CDR2 SYGVNS. The CDR3 is 16 amino acids. V gave up 2 bases and J gave up 0 bases, with 11 bases separating them. CDR3 region: CASSEGDGHSNQPQHF. CDR3 bases: TGTGCCAGCAGTGAAGGCGACGGCCATAGCAATCAGCCCCAGCATTTT.

This rearrangement joins TRBV11-2 to TRBJ2-5; the D call may be TRBD1 or TRBD2 (5 bases each). The CDR3 runs 16 residues. Deletions cut 5 bases from V and 5 bases from J, with 21 bases between. In germline, CDR1 is SGHAT, CDR2 FQNNGV. CDR3: CASSPRRTSWGETQYF. CDR3 DNA: TGTGCCAGCAGCCCCCGTCGGACCTCTTGGGGGGAGACCCAGTACTTC.

The rearrangement joins TRBV6-1 to TRBJ2-2, with a weak D call TRBD1 (6 bases). The CDR3 is 14 residues long. Per germline, CDR1 MNHNS and CDR2 SASEGT. Trimming pared 3 bases from V and 6 bases from J, leaving 11 bases between. In DNA, the CDR3 is TGTGCCAGCAGTGACAGGGGAAGTCCCGGGGAGCTGTTTTTT. As protein: CASSDRGSPGELFF.

This clone has just a few counts. This chain uses TRBV5-1 with TRBJ2-2; D is tentatively TRBD1 or TRBD2 (5 bases each). The germline V and J ends were trimmed by 2 bases and 5 bases, with 16 bases remaining between them. The CDR3 sequence is 16 residues long. The germline CDR1 and CDR2 sequences are SGHRS and YFSETQ. CDR3 DNA sequence: TGCGCCAGCAGCTTCTCTAATCCAGGGAGAACCGGGGAGCTGTTTTTT. This gives the protein CASSFSNPGRTGELFF.

This clone was counted a single time. The chain couples TRBV11-3 to TRBJ2-1; 15 bases map to TRBD2. This CDR3 has 18 amino acids. V was clipped by 1 base and J by 5 bases; unmatched bases: 6. Germline-derived CDR1 and CDR2 are SGHNT and YENEEA. The CDR3 DNA reads as TGTGCCAGCAGCTTAGTGGGACTAGCGGGAGGCGATAACAATGAGCAGTTCTTC. It codes for CASSLVGLAGGDNNEQFF.

In DNA, the CDR3 is TGCGCCAGCAGGGGCCCGTCGGGGTCCTACGAGCAGTACTTC. Amino acids: CASRGPSGSYEQYF. The chain joins TRBV5-1 to TRBJ2-7; D is perhaps TRBD2 (5 bases). V lost 5 bases and J lost 1, with 13 bases in between. Germline V gene data show CDR1 as SGHRS and CDR2 as YFSETQ. This CDR3 spans 14 amino acids.

Details on this clone: This sample also contains other DNA sequences that code for the same CDR3. The rearrangement joins TRBV18 to TRBJ1-4, with 8 bases matching TRBD1. Germline values: CDR1 KGHSH, CDR2 LQKENI. The CDR3 length is 14 residues. V gave up 2 bases and J gave up 4 bases; unmatched junction bases: 0. The CDR3 spells CASSPGQGNEKLFF. CDR3 sequence (DNA): TGTGCCAGCTCACCAGGACAGGGTAATGAAAAACTGTTTTTT.

The count of this clone is one. V and J are TRBV24-1 and TRBJ2-7; no definite D call. Trimming pared 4 bases from V and 0 bases from J, leaving 6 bases between. Germline loops: CDR1 KGHDR, CDR2 SFDVKD. There are 13 residues in the CDR3. CDR3 protein: CATSDESSYEQYF. CDR3 in DNA: TGTGCCACCAGTGACGAGAGCTCCTACGAGCAGTACTTC.

The gene calls are TRBV6-2 or TRBV6-3 and TRBJ2-7, with 7 positions matching TRBD2. Losses at the gene ends were 5 bases for V and 0 bases for J; bases not matched to a gene: 4. The CDR3 length is 14 residues. Germline assignment: CDR1 MNHEY and CDR2 SVGEGT. Here the CDR3 reads CASSPRGSSYEQYF. In DNA form, the CDR3 reads TGTGCCAGCAGTCCGCGGGGGAGCTCCTACGAGCAGTACTTC.

The rearrangement links TRBV10-2 to TRBJ2-2; 10 bases line up with TRBD1. Trimming at V came to 6 bases and at J to 7 bases, leaving 11 bases not matched to a gene. The length of the CDR3 is 16 residues. The germline V gene encodes CDR1 WSHSY and CDR2 SAAADI. The DNA of the CDR3 is TGCGCCAGCAGACCCTCCGGGACAGGGGCCGACGGGGAGCTGTTTTTT. It codes for CASRPSGTGADGELFF.

This clone turned up a few times. The chain uses TRBV19 and TRBJ2-3; D may be TRBD1 (5 bases). CDR1 and CDR2 (germline): LNHDA, SQIVND (reference sequence). With 6 bases removed from V and 0 bases from J, the gap between germline ends came to 10 bases. This CDR3 spans 14 amino acids. The CDR3 nucleotides are TGTGCCAGTAGGACAGAGCTTAGCACAGATACGCAGTATTTT. As protein: CASRTELSTDTQYF.

This clone has a handful of counts. The V gene is TRBV28, the J gene TRBJ1-5; TRBD1 matches 8 bases. The length of the CDR3 is 14 residues. Germline V lookup: CDR1 MDHEN, CDR2 SYDVKM. J lost 4 bases, V lost 3 bases, and 2 bases had no gene match. The CDR3 sequence: CASSFTGGNQPQHF. CDR3 DNA: TGTGCCAGCAGTTTTACAGGGGGGAATCAGCCCCAGCATTTT.

The chain is built from TRBV5-1 and TRBJ1-2, with D tentatively TRBD1 (6 bases). Trimming removed 4 bases at V and 1 base at J, with 11 bases between. The CDR3 runs 14 residues. The germline V gene has CDR1 SGHRS and CDR2 YFSETQ. As DNA, the CDR3 is TGCGCCAGCAGCCAACAGGGCTTTAACTATGGCTACACCTTC. This sequence encodes CASSQQGFNYGYTF.

This clone was seen just once. The chain employs TRBV5-1 and TRBJ2-7; tentatively, D is TRBD2 (6 bases). The V gene lost 4 bases and the J gene lost 2 bases, with 7 bases spanning the gap. Per the germline V gene, CDR1 is SGHRS and CDR2 is YFSETQ. CDR3 length: 12 residues. Written as DNA, the CDR3 is TGCGCCAGCAGCCCGGGAGCCTACGAGCAGTACTTC. Protein product: CASSPGAYEQYF.

This chain connects TRBV19 to TRBJ2-7; tentative D call: TRBD1 (6 bases). The germline CDR1 and CDR2 sequences are LNHDA and SQIVND (reference sequence). V lost 8 bases and J 2 bases, leaving 16 bases between the germline ends. This CDR3 comprises 14 residues. DNA for the CDR3: TGTGCCAGTTCAGTTGGGGGCGTAGCCTACGAGCAGTACTTC. As protein: CASSVGGVAYEQYF.

The chain couples TRBV29-1 to TRBJ1-5, with D possibly matching TRBD1 (6 bases). The ends were cut back, 5 bases at V and 4 bases at J, with 9 bases in the middle. There are 12 residues in the CDR3. Germline V gene lookup returns CDR1 SQVTM and CDR2 ANQGSEA. The chain's CDR3 is CSVTGRNQPQHF. In nucleotides, the CDR3 is TGCAGCGTTACAGGGAGGAATCAGCCCCAGCATTTT.

A few counts support this clone. The chain combines TRBV27 with TRBJ1-5; D not resolved. Looked up from germline, CDR1 is MNHEY and CDR2 is SMNVEV (reference sequence). The CDR3 runs to 13 residues. Trimming left V 6 bases short and J 9 bases short, with 15 bases between. The CDR3 region is CASSIGRAAPQHF. Here the CDR3 DNA reads TGTGCCAGCAGCATTGGACGGGCCGCGCCCCAGCATTTT.

V gene TRBV6-5 combines with J gene TRBJ2-7; no clear D gene. The V end was cut by 4 bases, the J end by 4 bases, with 8 bases between. In germline, CDR1 is MNHEY, CDR2 SVGAGI. The CDR3 totals 12 residues. The CDR3 coding sequence is TGTGCCAGCAGTTCCTACAGTTACGAGCAGTACTTC. Its protein product is CASSSYSYEQYF.

The rearrangement joins TRBV19 to TRBJ2-5; 13 positions agree with TRBD2. CDR1 and CDR2 (germline): LNHDA, SQIVND (reference sequence). There are 16 residues in the CDR3. The ends lost 3 bases at V and 5 bases at J; junction bases unmatched: 6. CDR3: CASSMAGTSGKETQYF. The CDR3 coding sequence is TGTGCCAGTAGTATGGCAGGGACTAGCGGGAAGGAGACCCAGTACTTC.

J is TRBJ1-5 and V is TRBV24-1; D unclear. This CDR3 is built from 13 residues. Trimming took off 9 bases at V and 1 base at J, with 9 bases between the two ends. Germline loops: CDR1 KGHDR, CDR2 SFDVKD. This CDR3 is CATSPGSNQPQHF. CDR3 nucleotide sequence: TGTGCCACCTCACCGGGAAGCAATCAGCCCCAGCATTTT.

The rearrangement joins TRBV5-1 to TRBJ2-5; D may be TRBD2 (5 bases). Germline V CDR1 and CDR2: SGHRS, YFSETQ. The CDR3 has 13 amino acids. Deletions cut 2 bases from V and 7 bases from J, with 12 bases between. For the CDR3, the DNA is TGCGCCAGCAGCTTCCTCGGGGTTGGGACCCAGTACTTC. Encoded protein: CASSFLGVGTQYF.

The chain uses TRBV16 and TRBJ1-2; 9 bases fit TRBD1. Germline V gene lookup returns CDR1 KGHSY and CDR2 FQNENV. The CDR3 loop spans 13 amino acids. V dropped 4 bases and J dropped 8; count of bases not matched to a gene: 5. CDR3 protein: CASSPGQGGGYTF. The CDR3 DNA is TGTGCCAGCAGCCCGGGACAGGGTGGCGGCTACACCTTC.

The chain links TRBV7-2 to TRBJ2-5; 8 nucleotides line up with TRBD1. This CDR3 comprises 14 residues. Losses at the gene ends were 4 bases for V and 7 bases for J; bases not matched to a gene: 8. Germline CDR1 SGHTA, CDR2 FQGNSA. The CDR3 nucleotides read TGTGCCAGCAGCTACAATCCCGGGACAGGGACCCAGTACTTC. Translated: CASSYNPGTGTQYF.

The V and J genes are TRBV6-5 and TRBJ1-1, with 11 positions matching TRBD1. Trimming removed 2 bases from V and 3 bases from J; junction bases left unmatched: 2. Germline-derived CDR1 and CDR2 are MNHEY and SVGAGI. The CDR3 is made up of 15 amino acids. Here the CDR3 DNA reads TGTGCCAGCAGTTACCCGGGACAGGGGGACACTGAAGCTTTCTTT. Protein: CASSYPGQGDTEAFF.

J is TRBJ1-1 and V is TRBV7-9, with 7 bases lining up with TRBD1. The length of the CDR3 is 17 residues. Germline assignment: CDR1 SEHNR and CDR2 FQNEAQ (reference sequence). With 3 bases clipped from V and 1 base from J, the junction kept 11 bases outside the gene matches. The CDR3 reads CASSFPTGRSRNTEAFF. The CDR3 bases are TGTGCCAGCAGCTTCCCGACAGGGCGATCCCGGAACACTGAAGCTTTCTTT.

The chain recombines TRBV19 with TRBJ2-4; TRBD1 agrees at 8 bases. CDR3 length: 17 residues. Unmatched junction bases numbered 9, after V lost 5 bases and J lost 0 bases. Germline V gives CDR1 LNHDA, CDR2 SQIVND (reference sequence). In nucleotides, the CDR3 is TGTGCCAGTAGTTTCGACAGGGGCGGGTTAGCCAAAAACATTCAGTACTTC. Translated, it gives CASSFDRGGLAKNIQYF.